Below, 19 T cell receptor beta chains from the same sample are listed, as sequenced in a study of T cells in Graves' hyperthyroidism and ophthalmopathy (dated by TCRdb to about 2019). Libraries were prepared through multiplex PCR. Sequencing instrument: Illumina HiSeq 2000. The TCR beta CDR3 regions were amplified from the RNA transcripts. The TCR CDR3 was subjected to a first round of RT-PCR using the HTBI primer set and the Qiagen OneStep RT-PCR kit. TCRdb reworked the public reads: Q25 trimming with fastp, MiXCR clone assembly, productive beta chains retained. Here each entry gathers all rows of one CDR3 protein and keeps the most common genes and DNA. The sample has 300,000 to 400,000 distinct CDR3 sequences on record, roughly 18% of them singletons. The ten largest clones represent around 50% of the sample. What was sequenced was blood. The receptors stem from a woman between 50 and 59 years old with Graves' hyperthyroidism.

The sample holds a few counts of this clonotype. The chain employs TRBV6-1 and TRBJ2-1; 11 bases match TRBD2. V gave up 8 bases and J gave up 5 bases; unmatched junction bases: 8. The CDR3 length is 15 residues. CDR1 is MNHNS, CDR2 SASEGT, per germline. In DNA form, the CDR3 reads TGTGCCAGCCGACCTAGCGGGGGGAGAGACAATGAGCAGTTCTTC. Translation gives CASRPSGGRDNEQFF.

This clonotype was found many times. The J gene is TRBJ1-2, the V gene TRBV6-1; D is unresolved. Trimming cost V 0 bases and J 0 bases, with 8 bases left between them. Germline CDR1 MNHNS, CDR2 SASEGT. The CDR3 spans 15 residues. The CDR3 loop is CASSEAPSANYGYTF. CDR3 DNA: TGTGCCAGCAGTGAAGCGCCTTCGGCTAACTATGGCTACACCTTC.

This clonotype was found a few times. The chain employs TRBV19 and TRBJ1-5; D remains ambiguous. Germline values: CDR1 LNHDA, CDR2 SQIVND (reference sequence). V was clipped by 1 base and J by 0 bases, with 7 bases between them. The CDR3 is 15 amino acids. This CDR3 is CASSIGRNSNQPQHF. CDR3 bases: TGTGCCAGTAGTATAGGACGTAATAGCAATCAGCCCCAGCATTTT.

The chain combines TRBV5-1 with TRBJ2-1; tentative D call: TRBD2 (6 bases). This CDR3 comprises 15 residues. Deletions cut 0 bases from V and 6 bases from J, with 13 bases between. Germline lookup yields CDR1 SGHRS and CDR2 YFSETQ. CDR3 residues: CASSLAGGVGNEQFF. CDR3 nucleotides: TGCGCCAGCAGCTTGGCCGGAGGGGTTGGCAATGAGCAGTTCTTC.

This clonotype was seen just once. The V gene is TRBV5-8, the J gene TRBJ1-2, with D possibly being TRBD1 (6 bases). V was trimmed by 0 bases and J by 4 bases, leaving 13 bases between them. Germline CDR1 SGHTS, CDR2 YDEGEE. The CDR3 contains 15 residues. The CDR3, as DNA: TGTGCCAGCAGCTTGGGGGGGCTGGAAAGCTATGGCTACACCTTC. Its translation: CASSLGGLESYGYTF.

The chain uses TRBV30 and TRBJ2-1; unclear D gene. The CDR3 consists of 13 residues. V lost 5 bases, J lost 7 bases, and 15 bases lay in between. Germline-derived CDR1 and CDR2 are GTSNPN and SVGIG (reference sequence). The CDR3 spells CAWSANGHNEQFF. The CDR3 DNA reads TGTGCCTGGTCTGCGAACGGTCATAATGAGCAGTTCTTC. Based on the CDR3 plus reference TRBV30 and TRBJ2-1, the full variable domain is SQTIHQWPATLVQPVGSPLSLECTVEGTSNPNLYWYRQAAGRGLQLLFYSVGIGQISSEVPQNLSASRPQDRQFILSSKKLLLSDSGFYLCAWSANGHNEQFFGPGTRLTVL.

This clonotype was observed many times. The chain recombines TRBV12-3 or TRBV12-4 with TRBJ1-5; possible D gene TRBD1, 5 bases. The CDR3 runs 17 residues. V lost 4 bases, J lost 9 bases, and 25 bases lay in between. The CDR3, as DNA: TGTGCCAGCAGTTCCCTCCCGGGACGAACGGGAAAGGGGCCCCAGCATTTT. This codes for CASSSLPGRTGKGPQHF.

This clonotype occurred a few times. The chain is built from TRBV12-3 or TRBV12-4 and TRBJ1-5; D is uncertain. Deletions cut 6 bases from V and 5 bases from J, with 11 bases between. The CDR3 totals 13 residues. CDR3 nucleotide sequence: TGTGCCAGCAGCCCGGACGGGTATCAGCCCCAGCATTTT. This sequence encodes CASSPDGYQPQHF.

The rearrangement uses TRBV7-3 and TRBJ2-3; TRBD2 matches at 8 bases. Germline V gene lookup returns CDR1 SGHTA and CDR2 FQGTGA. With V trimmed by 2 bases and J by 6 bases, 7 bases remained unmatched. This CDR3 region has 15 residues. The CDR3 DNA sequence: TGTGCCAGCAGCTTAGTACTAGCGGCCCCGGATACGCAGTATTTT. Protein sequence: CASSLVLAAPDTQYF.

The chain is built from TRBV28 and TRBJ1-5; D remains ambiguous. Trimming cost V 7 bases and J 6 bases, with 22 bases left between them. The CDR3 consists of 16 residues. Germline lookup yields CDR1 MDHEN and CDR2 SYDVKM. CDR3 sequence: CASITPGRGRSQPQHF. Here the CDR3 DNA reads TGTGCCAGCATTACACCCGGGAGAGGGAGGAGTCAGCCCCAGCATTTT.

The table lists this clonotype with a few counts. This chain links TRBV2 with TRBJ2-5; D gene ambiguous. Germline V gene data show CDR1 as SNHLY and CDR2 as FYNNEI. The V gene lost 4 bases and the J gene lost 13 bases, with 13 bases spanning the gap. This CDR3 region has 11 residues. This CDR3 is CASSADLPPYF. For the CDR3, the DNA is TGTGCCAGCAGTGCTGACCTACCTCCGTACTTC.

The CDR3 is CAISGQDYNEQFF. CDR3 bases: TGTGCCATCAGTGGACAGGACTACAATGAGCAGTTCTTC. The chain links TRBV10-3 to TRBJ2-1; TRBD1 is a possible D gene (6 bases). The CDR3 runs 13 residues. Trimming shortened V by 4 bases and J by 3 bases, and 7 bases separated the two germline ends. Germline V gene data show CDR1 as ENHRY and CDR2 as SYGVKD.

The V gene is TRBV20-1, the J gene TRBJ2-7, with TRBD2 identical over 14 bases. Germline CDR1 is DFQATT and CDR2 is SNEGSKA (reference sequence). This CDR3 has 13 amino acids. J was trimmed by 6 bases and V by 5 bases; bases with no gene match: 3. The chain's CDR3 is CSAGTSGRSEQYF. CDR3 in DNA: TGCAGTGCTGGGACTAGCGGGAGAAGCGAGCAGTACTTC.

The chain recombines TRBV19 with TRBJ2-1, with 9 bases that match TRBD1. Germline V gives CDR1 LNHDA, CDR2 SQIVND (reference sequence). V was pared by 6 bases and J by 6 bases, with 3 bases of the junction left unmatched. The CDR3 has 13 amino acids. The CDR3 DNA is TGTGCCAGTAGACAGGGGGCATTCAATGAGCAGTTCTTC. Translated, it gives CASRQGAFNEQFF.

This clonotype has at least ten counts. The CDR3 here is CASSPPGQGPSYEQYF. The CDR3 bases are TGTGCCAGCTCACCCCCGGGACAGGGACCCTCCTACGAGCAGTACTTC. The chain recombines TRBV18 with TRBJ2-7; TRBD1 matches 9 bases. The ends lost 3 bases at V and 0 bases at J; junction bases unmatched: 6. In germline, CDR1 is KGHSH, CDR2 LQKENI. The CDR3 runs to 16 residues.

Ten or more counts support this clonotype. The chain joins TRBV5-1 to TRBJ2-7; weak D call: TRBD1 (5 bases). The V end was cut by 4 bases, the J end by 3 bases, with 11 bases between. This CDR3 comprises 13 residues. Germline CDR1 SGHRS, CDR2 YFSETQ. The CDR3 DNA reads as TGCGCCAGCAGCGCCGGACAAGACTACGAGCAGTACTTC. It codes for CASSAGQDYEQYF.

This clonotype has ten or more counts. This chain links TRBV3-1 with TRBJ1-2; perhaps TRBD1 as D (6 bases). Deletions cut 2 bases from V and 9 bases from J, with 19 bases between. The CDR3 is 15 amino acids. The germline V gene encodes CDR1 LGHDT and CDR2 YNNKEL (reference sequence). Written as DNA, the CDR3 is TGTGCCAGCAGCCAATCCGGGACACCGTCCGTTAGCTACACCTTC. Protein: CASSQSGTPSVSYTF.

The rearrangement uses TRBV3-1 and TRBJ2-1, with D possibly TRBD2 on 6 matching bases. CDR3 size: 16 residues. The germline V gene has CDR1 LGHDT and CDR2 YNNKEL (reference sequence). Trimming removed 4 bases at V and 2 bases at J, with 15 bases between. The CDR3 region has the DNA TGTGCCAGCAGCCGGGGGATGACGGGAGCCTACAATGAGCAGTTCTTC. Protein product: CASSRGMTGAYNEQFF.

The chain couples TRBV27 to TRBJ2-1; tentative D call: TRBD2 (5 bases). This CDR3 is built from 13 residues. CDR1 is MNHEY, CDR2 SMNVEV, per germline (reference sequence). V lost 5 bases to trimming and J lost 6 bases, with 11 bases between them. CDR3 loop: CASSLAGFNEQFF. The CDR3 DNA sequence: TGTGCCAGCAGTCTAGCCGGTTTCAATGAGCAGTTCTTC.